The sequence of this TCR beta chain was determined in a study of CXCR3-negative and CXCR3-positive naive CD8 T cells. Study context: Each library gave roughly 1.6 +/- 0.3 million of about 140 million TRB reads.

This CDR3 has 14 amino acids. The germline gives CDR1 MNHEY, CDR2 SVGEGT. Study results and limitations: Memory cells diverged, while naive CXCR3-positive and CXCR3-negative cells had similar TRBV-TRBJ usage.

With regard to this clonotype: Its antigen is unknown.

UMI-labeled 5' RACE TRB cDNA libraries were prepared from the cells. TCRdb re-analyzed the 5' RACE reads; it lists each CDR3 protein once, without DNA. This specimen shows over 35,000 distinct CDR3 sequences; the ten leading clones hold around 2.5%. This receptor was obtained from a human donor in good health. Some clones in this sample may be carry-over from other donors' samples. Sequencing was performed on naive CXCR3- CD8+ T cells from blood. The subset: CD45RO-CCR7+CD27+CD95- naive CD8+ T cells lacking CXCR3 (TNR3-). This chain uses TRBV6-2 or TRBV6-3 with TRBJ2-7; TCRdb outputs TRBD1, but without DNA this stays unchecked. The CDR3 loop is CASSGPGRLYEQYF.